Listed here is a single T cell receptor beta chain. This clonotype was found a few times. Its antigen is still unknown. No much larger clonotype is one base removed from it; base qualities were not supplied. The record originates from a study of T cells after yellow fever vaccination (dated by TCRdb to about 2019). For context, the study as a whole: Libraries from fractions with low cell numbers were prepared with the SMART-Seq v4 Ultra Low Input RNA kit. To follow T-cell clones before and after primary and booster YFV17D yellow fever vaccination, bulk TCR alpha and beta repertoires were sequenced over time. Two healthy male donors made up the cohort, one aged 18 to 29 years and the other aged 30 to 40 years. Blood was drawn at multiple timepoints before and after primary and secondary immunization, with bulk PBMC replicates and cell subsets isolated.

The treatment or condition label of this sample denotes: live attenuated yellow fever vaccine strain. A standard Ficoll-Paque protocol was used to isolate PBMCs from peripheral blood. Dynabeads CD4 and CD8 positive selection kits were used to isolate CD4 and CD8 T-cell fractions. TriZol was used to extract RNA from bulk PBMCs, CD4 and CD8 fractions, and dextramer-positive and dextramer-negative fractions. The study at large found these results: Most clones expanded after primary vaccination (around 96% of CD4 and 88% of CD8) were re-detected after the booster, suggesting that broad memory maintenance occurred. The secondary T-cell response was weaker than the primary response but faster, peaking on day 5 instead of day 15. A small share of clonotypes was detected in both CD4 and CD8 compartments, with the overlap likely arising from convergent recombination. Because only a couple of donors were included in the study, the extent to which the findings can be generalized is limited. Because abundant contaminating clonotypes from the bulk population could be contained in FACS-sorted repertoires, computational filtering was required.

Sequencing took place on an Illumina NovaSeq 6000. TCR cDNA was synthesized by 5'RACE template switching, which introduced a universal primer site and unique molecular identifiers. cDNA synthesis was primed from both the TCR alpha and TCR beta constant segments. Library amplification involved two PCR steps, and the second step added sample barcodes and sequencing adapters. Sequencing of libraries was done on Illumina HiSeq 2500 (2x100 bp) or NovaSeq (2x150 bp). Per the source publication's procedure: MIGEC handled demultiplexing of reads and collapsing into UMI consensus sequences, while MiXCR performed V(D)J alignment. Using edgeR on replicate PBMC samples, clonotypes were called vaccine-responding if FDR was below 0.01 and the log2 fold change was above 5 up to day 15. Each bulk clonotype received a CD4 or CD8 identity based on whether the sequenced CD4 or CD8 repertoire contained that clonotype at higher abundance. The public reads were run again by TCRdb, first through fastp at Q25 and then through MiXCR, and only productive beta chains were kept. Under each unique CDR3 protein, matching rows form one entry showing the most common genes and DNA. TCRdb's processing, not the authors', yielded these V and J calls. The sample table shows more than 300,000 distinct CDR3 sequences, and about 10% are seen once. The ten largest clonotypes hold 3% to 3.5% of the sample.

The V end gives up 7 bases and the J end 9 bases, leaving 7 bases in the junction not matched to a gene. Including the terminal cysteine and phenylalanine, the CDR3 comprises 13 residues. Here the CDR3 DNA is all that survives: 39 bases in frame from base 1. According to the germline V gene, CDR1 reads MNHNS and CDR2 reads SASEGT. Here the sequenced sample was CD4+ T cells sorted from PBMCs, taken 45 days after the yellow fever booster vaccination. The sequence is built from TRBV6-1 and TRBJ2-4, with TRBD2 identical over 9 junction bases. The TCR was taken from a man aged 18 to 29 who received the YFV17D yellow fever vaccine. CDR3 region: CASTSGGRGIQYF. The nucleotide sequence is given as TGTGCCAGCACGAGCGGGGGGAGGGGCATTCAGTACTTC.